The clone carrying this T cell receptor (beta chain) was recorded once. What it recognizes is unknown. Between the trimmed V and J ends, which lost 6 bases and 7 bases, there was a span of 18 bases. Germline-derived CDR1 and CDR2 are SGHTA and FQGNSA. The CDR3 has 14 residues. The table came from immunoSEQ multiplex PCR; TCRdb's copy has only in-frame clones and leaves some out. This table has 83,000 or so clones, roughly 90% appearing once. The source of the sample is a study of OX40 agonist ivuxolimab in advanced cancers. Study-wide findings and caveats: Clonal expansion was among the lowest in partial responders at 0.1-3.0 mg/kg, especially CD8+. Specificity for antigen went undetermined in the expanded peripheral T cells. Expanded clones were, on average, more numerous among CD8+ T cells than CD4+.

The input for sequencing was CD4+ or CD8+ T cells sorted from blood, taken in a trial of the OX40 agonist ivuxolimab. The TCR comes from an adult with an advanced solid tumor such as melanoma, head and neck, liver or kidney cancer. J is TRBJ1-2 and V is TRBV7-2; possibly TRBD1 for D (6 bases). CDR3: CASSLPRGIGGYTF. The DNA for the CDR3 is TGTGCCAGCAGTCTTCCCAGGGGAATTGGTGGCTACACCTTC.